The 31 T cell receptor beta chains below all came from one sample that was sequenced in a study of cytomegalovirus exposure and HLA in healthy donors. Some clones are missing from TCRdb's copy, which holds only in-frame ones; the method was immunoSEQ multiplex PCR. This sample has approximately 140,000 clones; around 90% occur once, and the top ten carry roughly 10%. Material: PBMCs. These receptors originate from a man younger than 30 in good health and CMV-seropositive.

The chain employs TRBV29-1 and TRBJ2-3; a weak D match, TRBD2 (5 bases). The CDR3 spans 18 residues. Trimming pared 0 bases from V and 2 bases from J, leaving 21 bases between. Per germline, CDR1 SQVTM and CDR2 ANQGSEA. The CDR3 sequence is CSVEDGGPITRDTDTQYF. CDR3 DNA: TGCAGCGTTGAAGACGGTGGCCCTATCACTAGGGACACAGATACGCAGTATTTT.

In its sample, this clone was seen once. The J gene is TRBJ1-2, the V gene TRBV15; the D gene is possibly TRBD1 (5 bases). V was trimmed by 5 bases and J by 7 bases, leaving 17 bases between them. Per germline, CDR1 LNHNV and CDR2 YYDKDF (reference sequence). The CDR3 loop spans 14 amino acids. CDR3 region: CATSPSGGGRGYTF. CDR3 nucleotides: TGTGCCACCAGCCCCAGCGGGGGTGGTCGTGGCTACACCTTC.

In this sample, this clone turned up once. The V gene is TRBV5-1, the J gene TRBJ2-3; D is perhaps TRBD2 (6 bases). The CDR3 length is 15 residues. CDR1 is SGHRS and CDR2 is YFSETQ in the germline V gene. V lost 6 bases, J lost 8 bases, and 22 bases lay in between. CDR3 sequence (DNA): TGCGCCAGCAACTCCCATGGGAGGACCTCGGGTACGCAGTATTTT. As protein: CASNSHGRTSGTQYF.

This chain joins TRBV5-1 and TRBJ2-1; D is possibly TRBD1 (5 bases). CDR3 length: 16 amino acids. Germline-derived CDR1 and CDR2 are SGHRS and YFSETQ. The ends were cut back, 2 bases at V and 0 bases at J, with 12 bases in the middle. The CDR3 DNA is TGCGCCAGCAGCTTTTTAGGGGTCTTCTCCTACAATGAGCAGTTCTTC. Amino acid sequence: CASSFLGVFSYNEQFF.

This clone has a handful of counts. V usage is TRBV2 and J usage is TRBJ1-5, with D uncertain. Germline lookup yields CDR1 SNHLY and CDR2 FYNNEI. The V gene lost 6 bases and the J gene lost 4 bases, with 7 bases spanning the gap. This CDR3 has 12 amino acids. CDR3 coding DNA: TGTGCCAGCAGGCGTTTAAATCAGCCCCAGCATTTT. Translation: CASRRLNQPQHF.

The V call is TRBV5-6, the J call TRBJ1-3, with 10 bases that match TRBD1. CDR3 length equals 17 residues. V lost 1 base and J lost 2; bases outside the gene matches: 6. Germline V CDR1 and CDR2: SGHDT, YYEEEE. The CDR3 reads CASSLLSGTGAGNTIYF. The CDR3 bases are TGTGCCAGCAGCTTGTTATCAGGGACAGGGGCTGGAAACACCATATATTTT.

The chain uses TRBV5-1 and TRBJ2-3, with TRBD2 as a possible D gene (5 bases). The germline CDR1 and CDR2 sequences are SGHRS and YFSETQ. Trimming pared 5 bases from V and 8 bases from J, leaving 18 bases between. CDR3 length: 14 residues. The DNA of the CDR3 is TGCGCCAGCAGTTCACTAGATGGTGTGAGTACGCAGTATTTT. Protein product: CASSSLDGVSTQYF.

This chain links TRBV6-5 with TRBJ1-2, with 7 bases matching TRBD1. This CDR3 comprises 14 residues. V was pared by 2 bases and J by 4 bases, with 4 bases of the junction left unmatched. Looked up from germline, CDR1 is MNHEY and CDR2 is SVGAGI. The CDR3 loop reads CASSYDGTAYGYTF. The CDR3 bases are TGTGCCAGCAGTTACGATGGGACAGCCTATGGCTACACCTTC.

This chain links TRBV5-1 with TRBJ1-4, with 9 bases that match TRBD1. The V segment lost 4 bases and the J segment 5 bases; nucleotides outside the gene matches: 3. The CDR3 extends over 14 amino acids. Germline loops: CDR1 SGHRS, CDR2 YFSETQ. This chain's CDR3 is CASSEGTGNEKLFF. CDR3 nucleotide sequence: TGCGCCAGCAGCGAGGGGACAGGGAATGAAAAACTGTTTTTT.

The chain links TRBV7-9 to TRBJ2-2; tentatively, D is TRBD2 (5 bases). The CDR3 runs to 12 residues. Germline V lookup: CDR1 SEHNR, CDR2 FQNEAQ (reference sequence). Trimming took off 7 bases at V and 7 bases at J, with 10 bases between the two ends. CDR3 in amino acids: CASIKGSGELFF. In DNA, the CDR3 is TGTGCCAGCATTAAAGGGAGCGGGGAGCTGTTTTTT.

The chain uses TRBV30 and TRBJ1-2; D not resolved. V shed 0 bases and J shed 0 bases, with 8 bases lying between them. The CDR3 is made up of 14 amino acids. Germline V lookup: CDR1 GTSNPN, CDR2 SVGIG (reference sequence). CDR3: CAWSVRNTNYGYTF. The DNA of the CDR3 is TGTGCCTGGAGTGTCAGGAACACTAACTATGGCTACACCTTC.

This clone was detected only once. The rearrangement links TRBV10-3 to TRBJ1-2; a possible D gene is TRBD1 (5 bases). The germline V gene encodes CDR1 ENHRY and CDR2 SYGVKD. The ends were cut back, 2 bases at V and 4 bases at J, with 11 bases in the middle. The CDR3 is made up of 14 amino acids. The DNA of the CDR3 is TGTGCCATCAGTGAGAGGCAGGGCAGCTATGGCTACACCTTC. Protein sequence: CAISERQGSYGYTF.

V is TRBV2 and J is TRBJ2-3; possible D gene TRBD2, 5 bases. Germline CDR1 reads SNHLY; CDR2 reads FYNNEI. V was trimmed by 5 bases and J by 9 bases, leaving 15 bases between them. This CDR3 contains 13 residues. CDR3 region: CASSLGEVDTQYF. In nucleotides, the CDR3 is TGTGCCAGCAGTTTGGGAGAGGTAGACACGCAGTATTTT.

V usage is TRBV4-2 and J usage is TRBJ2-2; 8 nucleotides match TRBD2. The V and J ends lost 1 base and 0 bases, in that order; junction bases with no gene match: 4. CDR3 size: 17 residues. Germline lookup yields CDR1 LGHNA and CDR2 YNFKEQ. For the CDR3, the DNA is TGTGCCAGCAGCCAAGTGGGGACTAGTGCGAACACCGGGGAGCTGTTTTTT. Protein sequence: CASSQVGTSANTGELFF.

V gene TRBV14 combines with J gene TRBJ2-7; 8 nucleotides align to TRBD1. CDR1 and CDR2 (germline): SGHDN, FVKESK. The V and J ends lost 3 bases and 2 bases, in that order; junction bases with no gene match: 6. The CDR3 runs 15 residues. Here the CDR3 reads CASSQVNRGTYEQYF. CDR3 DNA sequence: TGTGCCAGCAGCCAGGTTAACAGGGGGACCTACGAGCAGTACTTC. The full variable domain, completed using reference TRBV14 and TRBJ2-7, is EAGVTQFPSHSVIEKGQTVTLRCDPISGHDNLYWYRRVMGKEIKFLLHFVKESKQDESGMPNNRFLAERTGGTYSTLKVQPAELEDSGVYFCASSQVNRGTYEQYFGPGTRLTVT.

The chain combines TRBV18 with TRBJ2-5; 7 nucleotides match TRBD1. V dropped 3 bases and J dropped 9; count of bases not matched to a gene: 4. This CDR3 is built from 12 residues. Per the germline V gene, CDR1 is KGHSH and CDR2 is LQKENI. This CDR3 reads CASSPDRWAQYF. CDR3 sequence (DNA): TGTGCCAGCTCACCGGACAGGTGGGCCCAGTACTTC. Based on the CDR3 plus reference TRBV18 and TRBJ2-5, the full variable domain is NAGVMQNPRHLVRRRGQEARLRCSPMKGHSHVYWYRQLPEEGLKFMVYLQKENIIDESGMPKERFSAEFPKEGPSILRIQQVVRGDSAAYFCASSPDRWAQYFGPGTRLLVL.

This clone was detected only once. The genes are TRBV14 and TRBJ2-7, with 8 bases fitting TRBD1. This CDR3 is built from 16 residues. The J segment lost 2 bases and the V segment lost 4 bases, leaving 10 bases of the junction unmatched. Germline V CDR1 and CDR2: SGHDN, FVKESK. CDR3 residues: CASSPLDRADPYEQYF. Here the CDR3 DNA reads TGTGCCAGCAGCCCGCTGGACAGGGCGGACCCCTACGAGCAGTACTTC.

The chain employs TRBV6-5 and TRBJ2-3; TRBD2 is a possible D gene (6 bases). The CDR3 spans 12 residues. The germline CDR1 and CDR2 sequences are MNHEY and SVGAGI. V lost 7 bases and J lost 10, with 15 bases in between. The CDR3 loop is CASTDGTRAQYF. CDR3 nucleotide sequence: TGTGCCAGCACCGACGGGACTCGGGCGCAGTATTTT.

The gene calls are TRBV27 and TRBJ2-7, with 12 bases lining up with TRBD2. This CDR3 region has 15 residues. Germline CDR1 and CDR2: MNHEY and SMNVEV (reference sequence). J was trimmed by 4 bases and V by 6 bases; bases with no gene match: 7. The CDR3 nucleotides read TGTGCCAGCAGCCTAAGTGGACTAGCGGGATACGAGCAGTACTTC. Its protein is CASSLSGLAGYEQYF.

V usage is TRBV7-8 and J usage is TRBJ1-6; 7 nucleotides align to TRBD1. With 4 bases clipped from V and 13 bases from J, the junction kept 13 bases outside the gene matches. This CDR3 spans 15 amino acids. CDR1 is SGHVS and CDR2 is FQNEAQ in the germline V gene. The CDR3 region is CASSWAGTASGPLHF. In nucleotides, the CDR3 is TGTGCCAGCAGCTGGGCCGGGACAGCCTCGGGGCCCCTCCACTTT.

In DNA, the CDR3 is TGTGCCATCAGTTCTTTGCAGGGAGGGAGTGGCTACACCTTC. It encodes CAISSLQGGSGYTF. The chain recombines TRBV10-3 with TRBJ1-2; D possibly corresponds to TRBD1 (5 bases). The V end was cut by 5 bases, the J end by 7 bases, with 17 bases between. Germline CDR1 reads ENHRY; CDR2 reads SYGVKD. The CDR3 extends over 14 amino acids.

CDR3 protein: CASSRSSGVQSTDTQYF. Here the CDR3 DNA reads TGTGCCAGCAGTAGGTCTAGCGGGGTTCAGAGCACAGATACGCAGTATTTT. This chain links TRBV2 with TRBJ2-3; 9 bases fit TRBD2. The germline gives CDR1 SNHLY, CDR2 FYNNEI. This CDR3 spans 17 amino acids. V lost 5 bases to trimming and J lost 0 bases; unmatched junction nucleotides: 9.

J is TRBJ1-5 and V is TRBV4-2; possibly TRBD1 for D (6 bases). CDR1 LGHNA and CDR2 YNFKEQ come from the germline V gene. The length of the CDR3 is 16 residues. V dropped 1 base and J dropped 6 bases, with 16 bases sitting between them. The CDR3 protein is CASSQGFGGLGQPQHF. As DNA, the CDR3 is TGTGCCAGCAGCCAAGGATTCGGGGGGCTCGGTCAGCCCCAGCATTTT.

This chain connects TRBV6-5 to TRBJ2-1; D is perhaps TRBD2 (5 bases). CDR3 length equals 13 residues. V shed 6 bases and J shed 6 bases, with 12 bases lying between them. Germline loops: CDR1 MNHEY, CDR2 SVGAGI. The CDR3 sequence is CASSHGGPNEQFF. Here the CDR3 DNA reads TGTGCCAGCAGCCACGGCGGGCCCAATGAGCAGTTCTTC.

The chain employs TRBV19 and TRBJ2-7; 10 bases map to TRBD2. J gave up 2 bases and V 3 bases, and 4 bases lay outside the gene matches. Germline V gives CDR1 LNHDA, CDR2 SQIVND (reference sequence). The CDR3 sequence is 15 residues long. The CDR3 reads CASSIGTSGTYEQYF. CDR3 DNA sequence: TGTGCCAGTAGTATCGGCACTAGCGGGACCTACGAGCAGTACTTC.

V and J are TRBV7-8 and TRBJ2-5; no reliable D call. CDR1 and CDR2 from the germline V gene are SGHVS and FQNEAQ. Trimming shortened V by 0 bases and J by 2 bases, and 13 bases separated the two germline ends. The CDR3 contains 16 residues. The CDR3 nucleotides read TGTGCCAGCAGCTTAGCGGCAGGCGCCGGACAAGAGACCCAGTACTTC. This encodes CASSLAAGAGQETQYF. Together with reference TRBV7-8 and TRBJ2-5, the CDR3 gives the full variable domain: GAGVSQSPRYKVAKRGQDVALRCDPISGHVSLFWYQQALGQGPEFLTYFQNEAQLDKSGLPSDRFFAERPEGSVSTLKIQRTQQEDSAVYLCASSLAAGAGQETQYFGPGTRLLVL.

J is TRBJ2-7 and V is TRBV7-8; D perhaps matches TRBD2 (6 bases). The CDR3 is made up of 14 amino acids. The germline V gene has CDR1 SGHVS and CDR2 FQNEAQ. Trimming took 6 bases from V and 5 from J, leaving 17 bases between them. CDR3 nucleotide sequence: TGTGCCAGCAGAACTACTCCGGGGGACCACGAGCAGTACTTC. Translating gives CASRTTPGDHEQYF.

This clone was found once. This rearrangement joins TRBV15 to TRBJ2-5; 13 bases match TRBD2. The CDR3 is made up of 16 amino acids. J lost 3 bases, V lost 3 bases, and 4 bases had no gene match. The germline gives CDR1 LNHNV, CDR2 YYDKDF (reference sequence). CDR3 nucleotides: TGTGCCACCAGCAGGCCTGGGACTAGCGGGGAAGAGACCCAGTACTTC. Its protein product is CATSRPGTSGEETQYF.

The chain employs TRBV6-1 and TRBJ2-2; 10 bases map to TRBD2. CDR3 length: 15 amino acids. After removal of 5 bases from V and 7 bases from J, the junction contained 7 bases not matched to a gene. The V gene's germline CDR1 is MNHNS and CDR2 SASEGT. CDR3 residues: CASSLSGGAIGELFF. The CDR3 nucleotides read TGTGCCAGCAGTCTGAGCGGGGGGGCTATCGGGGAGCTGTTTTTT.

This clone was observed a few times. The CDR3 loop reads CASSLAAGSGNTIYF. The CDR3 DNA reads TGTGCCAGCAGCTTAGCGGCAGGGTCTGGAAACACCATATATTTT. The chain employs TRBV7-9 and TRBJ1-3, with a weak D call TRBD1 (5 bases). Trimming removed 0 bases at V and 1 base at J, with 7 bases between. The length of the CDR3 is 15 residues. CDR1 and CDR2 from the germline V gene are SEHNR and FQNEAQ (reference sequence).

This CDR3 reads CASSYTWTEAFF. DNA of the CDR3: TGTGCCAGCAGCTATACATGGACTGAAGCTTTCTTT. J is TRBJ1-1 and V is TRBV5-8; no definite D call. Trimming removed 3 bases at V and 5 bases at J, with 8 bases between. The CDR3 totals 12 residues. Per germline, CDR1 SGHTS and CDR2 YDEGEE.